This TCR beta chain was documented in a study of blood T cell repertoires in COVID-19. Sequencing used immunoSEQ multiplex PCR; TCRdb keeps in-frame clones, though not all of them. The sample carries some 130,000 clones, about 89% recorded once. The CDR3 spans 15 residues. Trimming at V came to 3 bases and at J to 5 bases, leaving 7 bases not matched to a gene. Germline V gives CDR1 LNHDA, CDR2 SQIVND (reference sequence). The source of this sequence is a man in his sixties with COVID-19, enrolled during active disease. The chain recombines TRBV19 with TRBJ1-5, with 7 positions matching TRBD1. Sequenced material: peripheral blood. This chain's CDR3 is CASSITPDRDQPQHF. The CDR3 DNA sequence: TGTGCCAGTAGTATCACCCCCGACAGGGATCAGCCCCAGCATTTT.